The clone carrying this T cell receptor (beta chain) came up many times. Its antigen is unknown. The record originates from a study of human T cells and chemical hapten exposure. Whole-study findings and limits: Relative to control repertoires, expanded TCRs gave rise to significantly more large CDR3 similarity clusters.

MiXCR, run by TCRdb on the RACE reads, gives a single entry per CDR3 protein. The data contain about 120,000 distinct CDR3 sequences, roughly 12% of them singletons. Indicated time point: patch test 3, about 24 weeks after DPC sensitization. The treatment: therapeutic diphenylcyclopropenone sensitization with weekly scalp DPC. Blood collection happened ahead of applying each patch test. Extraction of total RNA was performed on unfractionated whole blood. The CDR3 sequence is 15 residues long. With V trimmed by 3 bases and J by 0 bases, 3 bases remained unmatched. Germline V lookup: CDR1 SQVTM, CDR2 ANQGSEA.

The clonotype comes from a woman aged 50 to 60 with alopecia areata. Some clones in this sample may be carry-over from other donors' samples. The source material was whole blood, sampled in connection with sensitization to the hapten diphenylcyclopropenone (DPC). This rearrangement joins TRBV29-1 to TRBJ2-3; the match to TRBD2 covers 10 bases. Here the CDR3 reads CSVDTSGISTDTQYF. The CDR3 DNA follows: TGCAGCGTTGACACTAGCGGGATCAGCACAGATACGCAGTATTTT.